These T cell receptor beta chains were read from a single sample in a study of shared clonotypes between healthy human individuals. Method: immunoSEQ multiplex PCR; TCRdb's copy keeps in-frame clones and lacks some. The table shows hundreds of thousands of clones, with roughly 72% occurring only once. The sequencing input was memory CD4+ T cells sorted from blood. All receptors derive from a woman in her twenties or thirties in good health. CDR3s include the opening cysteine and the closing phenylalanine or tryptophan. The order of the fields is V gene, D gene, J gene, clone size, CDR3 protein, CDR3 DNA. D genes are given only for firm matches. Expanded clones are given a class, and other clones once, few, many or no size at all.

V gene: TRBV28
D gene: NA
J gene: TRBJ2-7
clone size: few
CDR3 protein: CASQPGRGYEQYF
CDR3 DNA: TGTGCCAGTCAACCGGGACGGGGCTACGAGCAGTACTTC

V gene: TRBV7-2
D gene: TRBD1
J gene: TRBJ2-6
clone size: few
CDR3 protein: CASSLSGGSGANVLTF
CDR3 DNA: TGTGCCAGCAGCTTATCAGGGGGCTCTGGGGCCAACGTCCTGACTTTC

V gene: TRBV6-5
D gene: TRBD1
J gene: TRBJ1-4
clone size: NA
CDR3 protein: CASRQDRGSEKLFF
CDR3 DNA: TGTGCCAGCAGACAAGACAGGGGGAGTGAAAAACTGTTTTTT

V gene: TRBV2
D gene: NA
J gene: TRBJ2-3
clone size: NA
CDR3 protein: CASRAALDTQYF
CDR3 DNA: TGTGCCAGCAGGGCTGCTTTAGATACGCAGTATTTT

V gene: TRBV28
D gene: NA
J gene: TRBJ2-3
clone size: few
CDR3 protein: CASSLADSRTSTQYF
CDR3 DNA: TGTGCCAGCAGTTTAGCAGACTCAAGAACCTCTACGCAGTATTTT

V gene: TRBV18
D gene: TRBD2
J gene: TRBJ2-5
clone size: NA
CDR3 protein: CASSPSGDLQETQYF
CDR3 DNA: TGTGCCAGCTCACCAAGCGGGGACTTACAAGAGACCCAGTACTTC

V gene: TRBV2
D gene: NA
J gene: TRBJ1-3
clone size: NA
CDR3 protein: CASSLRSSFGNTIYF
CDR3 DNA: TGTGCCAGCAGCCTGAGAAGCAGCTTTGGAAACACCATATATTTT

V gene: TRBV6-1
D gene: NA
J gene: TRBJ2-3
clone size: NA
CDR3 protein: CASSEAGTDTQYF
CDR3 DNA: TGTGCCAGCAGTGAAGCCGGCACAGATACGCAGTATTTT

V gene: TRBV5-1
D gene: NA
J gene: TRBJ2-7
clone size: NA
CDR3 protein: CASSSGPTTSHEQYF
CDR3 DNA: TGCGCCAGCAGCTCCGGGCCGACTACGTCCCACGAGCAGTACTTC

V gene: TRBV19
D gene: TRBD2
J gene: TRBJ2-5
clone size: once
CDR3 protein: CASSATSGSKGLTQYF
CDR3 DNA: TGTGCCAGTAGTGCCACTAGCGGGAGCAAGGGATTGACCCAGTACTTC

V gene: TRBV7-8
D gene: TRBD2
J gene: TRBJ2-3
clone size: NA
CDR3 protein: CASSLVTSGPTDTQYF
CDR3 DNA: TGTGCCAGCAGCTTAGTGACTAGCGGACCCACAGATACGCAGTATTTT

V gene: TRBV4-2
D gene: TRBD1
J gene: TRBJ1-2
clone size: NA
CDR3 protein: CASSLQDRDGYGYTF
CDR3 DNA: TGTGCCAGCAGTTTACAGGACAGGGACGGCTATGGCTACACCTTC

V gene: TRBV19
D gene: TRBD2
J gene: TRBJ2-7
clone size: NA
CDR3 protein: CASSTGLAGWQYF
CDR3 DNA: TGTGCCAGTAGTACGGGACTAGCGGGATGGCAGTACTTC

V gene: TRBV7-2
D gene: NA
J gene: TRBJ2-5
clone size: NA
CDR3 protein: CASSLVFGGETQYF
CDR3 DNA: TGTGCCAGCAGCTTAGTTTTCGGGGGAGAGACCCAGTACTTC

V gene: TRBV5-1
D gene: NA
J gene: TRBJ2-5
clone size: many
CDR3 protein: CASSLRQFQETQYF
CDR3 DNA: TGCGCCAGCAGCTTGCGGCAGTTCCAAGAGACCCAGTACTTC

V gene: TRBV28
D gene: NA
J gene: TRBJ1-1
clone size: few
CDR3 protein: CASRQRNTEAFF
CDR3 DNA: TGTGCCAGCAGACAGAGGAACACTGAAGCTTTCTTT

V gene: TRBV19
D gene: TRBD2
J gene: TRBJ2-2
clone size: NA
CDR3 protein: CASSRTSGSADTGELFF
CDR3 DNA: TGTGCCAGTAGCCGGACTAGCGGGAGCGCGGACACCGGGGAGCTGTTTTTT

V gene: TRBV19
D gene: NA
J gene: TRBJ1-5
clone size: NA
CDR3 protein: CASSIGRGMSNQPQHF
CDR3 DNA: TGTGCCAGTAGTATAGGGCGGGGGATGAGCAATCAGCCCCAGCATTTT

V gene: TRBV14
D gene: NA
J gene: TRBJ1-3
clone size: many
CDR3 protein: CASSQERSAGTGNTIYF
CDR3 DNA: TGTGCCAGCAGCCAAGAGCGTTCGGCAGGGACTGGAAACACCATATATTTT